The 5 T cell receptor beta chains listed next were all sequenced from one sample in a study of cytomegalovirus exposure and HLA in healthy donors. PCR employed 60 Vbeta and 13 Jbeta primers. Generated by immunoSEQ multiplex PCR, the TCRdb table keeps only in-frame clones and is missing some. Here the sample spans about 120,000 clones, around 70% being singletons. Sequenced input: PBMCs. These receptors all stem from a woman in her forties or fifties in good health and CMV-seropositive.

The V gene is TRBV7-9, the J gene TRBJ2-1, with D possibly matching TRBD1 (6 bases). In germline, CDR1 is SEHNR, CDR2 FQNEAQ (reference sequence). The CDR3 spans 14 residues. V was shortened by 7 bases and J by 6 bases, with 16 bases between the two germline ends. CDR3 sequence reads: CASTSRQGSNEQFF. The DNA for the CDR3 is TGTGCCAGCACCTCAAGGCAGGGGAGCAATGAGCAGTTCTTC.

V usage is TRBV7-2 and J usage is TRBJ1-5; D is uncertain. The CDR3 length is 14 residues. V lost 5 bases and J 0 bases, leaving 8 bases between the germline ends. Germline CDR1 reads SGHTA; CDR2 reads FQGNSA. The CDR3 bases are TGTGCCAGCAGCGGATACAGTAGCAATCAGCCCCAGCATTTT. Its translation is CASSGYSSNQPQHF.

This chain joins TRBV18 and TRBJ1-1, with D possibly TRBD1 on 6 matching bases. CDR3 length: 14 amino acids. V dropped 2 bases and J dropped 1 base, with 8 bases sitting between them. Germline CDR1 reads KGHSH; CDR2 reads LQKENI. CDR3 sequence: CASSPATGNTEAFF. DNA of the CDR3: TGTGCCAGCTCACCAGCGACAGGGAACACTGAAGCTTTCTTT.

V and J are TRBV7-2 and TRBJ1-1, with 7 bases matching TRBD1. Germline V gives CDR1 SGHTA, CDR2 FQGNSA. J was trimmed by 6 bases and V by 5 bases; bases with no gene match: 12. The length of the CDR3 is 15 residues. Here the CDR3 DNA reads TGTGCCAGCAGCAATCGACAGGGTTTTAACGCTGAAGCTTTCTTT. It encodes CASSNRQGFNAEAFF.

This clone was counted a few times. The CDR3 loop is CASSLLAGGNGELFF. Here the CDR3 DNA reads TGCGCCAGCAGCTTGCTAGCGGGAGGAAACGGGGAGCTGTTTTTT. The rearrangement uses TRBV5-1 and TRBJ2-2, with 11 bases aligning to TRBD2. With V trimmed by 1 base and J by 7 bases, 3 bases remained unmatched. Germline V lookup: CDR1 SGHRS, CDR2 YFSETQ. There are 15 residues in the CDR3.